This TCR beta chain was sequenced during a study of blood T cell repertoires in COVID-19. As for the study in general: The origin of the acute and convalescent COVID-19 samples was the United States, Italy and Spain. PBMCs, B-cell-depleted T cells, or T cells were the source of the cDNA or gDNA that made up the material.

The V and J ends lost 2 bases and 5 bases respectively, with 3 bases between them. CDR1 and CDR2 (germline): DFQATT, SNEGSKA (reference sequence). This CDR3 comprises 11 residues. Under the authors' procedure: Nucleated cell number was recorded as an estimate derived from reference gene primer amplification. Profiling relied on immunoSEQ multiplex PCR, and the TCRdb table lists in-frame clones only, not all of them. The V and J calls and the clone size are those of that table, but D and trimming were determined from the DNA. Among about 110,000 clones, around 80% were seen once, and the ten largest hold 7.9%.

The rearrangement links TRBV20-1 to TRBJ1-4; D remains ambiguous. Sequences were obtained from peripheral blood. This TCR came from an elderly woman with active or convalescent COVID-19. The CDR3, as DNA: TGCAGTGCTAGAATAAATGAAAAACTGTTTTTT. It is translated as CSARINEKLFF.